This is a list of T cell receptor beta chains from one sample in a study of Ad26.COV2.S vaccination and SARS-CoV-2 variants. This table comes from immunoSEQ multiplex PCR, and its TCRdb copy is limited to in-frame clones, with some not included. Of about 400,000 clones listed, around 89% are singletons. The sequencing here drew on peripheral blood, taken in a trial of Ad26.COV2.S vaccine versus placebo. The receptors stem from a person aged 18-65 years who received the Ad26.COV2.S COVID-19 vaccine or a placebo. CDR3s include the opening cysteine and the closing phenylalanine or tryptophan. D genes are given only for firm matches. Clone sizes are given selectively: once, few, many, or a class where the clone is expanded.

d_call j_call clone_size v_call cdr3_aa cdr3_nt
- TRBJ2-7 - TRBV30 CAWSWGTGSSYEQYF TGTGCCTGGAGTTGGGGGACTGGTAGCTCCTACGAGCAGTACTTC
TRBD2 TRBJ2-7 - TRBV28 CASSSERGAGYEQYF TGTGCCAGCAGTTCCGAGCGGGGGGCCGGGTACGAGCAGTACTTC
- TRBJ1-1 - TRBV7-2 CASSSPNTEAFF TGTGCCAGCAGCTCCCCAAACACTGAAGCTTTCTTT
TRBD1 TRBJ1-4 - TRBV18 CASSPGQANEKLFF TGTGCCAGCTCACCGGGACAGGCTAATGAAAAACTGTTTTTT
TRBD1 TRBJ1-3 once TRBV10-3 CAISGTGAGGNTIYF TGTGCCATCAGTGGGACAGGGGCGGGAGGAAACACCATATATTTT
TRBD1 TRBJ1-1 - TRBV11-2 CASSPGQGVITEAFF TGTGCCAGCAGCCCCGGACAGGGGGTGATCACTGAAGCTTTCTTT
- TRBJ1-1 - TRBV4-2 CASSQGRDHNMNTEAFF TGTGCCAGCAGCCAAGGTAGGGACCATAACATGAACACTGAAGCTTTCTTT
- TRBJ2-5 - TRBV5-1 CASSSTSGLETQYF TGCGCCAGCAGCAGCACCTCAGGGTTAGAGACCCAGTACTTC
TRBD2 TRBJ2-3 - TRBV5-1 CASSLEGLAGPRGTQYF TGCGCCAGCAGCTTGGAGGGACTAGCGGGGCCTCGGGGTACGCAGTATTTT
- TRBJ2-3 - TRBV6-4 CASSEGGSSTDTQYF TGTGCCAGCAGTGAGGGGGGTTCCAGCACAGATACGCAGTATTTT
- TRBJ1-4 - TRBV6-2/TRBV6-3 CASSLLTYRATNEKLFF TGTGCCAGCAGTTTACTCACGTACCGAGCAACTAATGAAAAACTGTTTTTT
- TRBJ2-1 - TRBV5-5 CASSLAGHRFF TGTGCCAGCAGCTTGGCAGGGCATCGGTTCTTC
- TRBJ2-1 - TRBV7-2 CASSLEGGQFF TGTGCCAGCAGCTTAGAGGGTGGGCAGTTCTTC
- TRBJ1-6 - TRBV19 CASSIVKGGNSPLHF TGTGCCAGTAGTATTGTGAAGGGGGGCAATTCACCCCTCCACTTT
TRBD1 TRBJ2-6 - TRBV9 CASSVNPGQGGLDSGANVLTF TGTGCCAGCAGCGTAAACCCCGGACAGGGGGGGCTTGACTCTGGGGCCAACGTCCTGACTTTC
- TRBJ2-1 - TRBV7-9 CASSPKSPTARHEQFF TGTGCCAGCAGTCCCAAGTCCCCCACCGCCCGCCATGAGCAGTTCTTC
TRBD1 TRBJ1-5 - TRBV27 CASTSLVRDRVDQPQHF TGTGCCAGCACCTCGTTGGTGAGGGACAGGGTAGATCAGCCCCAGCATTTT
- TRBJ1-4 - TRBV7-9 CASSAPGEKLFF TGTGCCAGCAGCGCCCCAGGGGAAAAACTGTTTTTT
TRBD2 TRBJ2-2 - TRBV10-2 CASSDRGVAGRTGELFF TGCGCCAGCAGTGACCGCGGGGTAGCGGGGAGAACCGGGGAGCTGTTTTTT
- TRBJ2-7 - TRBV5-5 CASSLEGGGLYEQYF TGTGCCAGCAGCTTGGAGGGCGGAGGCCTCTACGAGCAGTACTTC
TRBD2 TRBJ2-1 - TRBV7-9 CASSSSGDSYNEQFF TGTGCCAGCAGCTCTAGCGGGGACTCCTACAATGAGCAGTTCTTC
- TRBJ2-1 - TRBV5-6 CASSFGGPWNEQFF TGTGCCAGCAGCTTCGGGGGGCCCTGGAATGAGCAGTTCTTC
TRBD1 TRBJ1-2 - TRBV30 CAWSEQGVLGYTF TGTGCCTGGAGTGAACAGGGGGTATTAGGCTACACCTTC
- TRBJ1-2 - TRBV30 CAWSPTGRVGYTF TGTGCCTGGAGTCCAACAGGGAGGGTTGGCTACACCTTC
- TRBJ1-2 - TRBV4-1 CASSQTSGARNYGYTF TGCGCCAGCAGCCAGACCTCCGGGGCCAGGAACTATGGCTACACCTTC
TRBD1 TRBJ1-4 - TRBV19 CASSSGQGSNEKLFF TGTGCCAGTAGTTCCGGACAGGGCTCTAATGAAAAACTGTTTTTT
TRBD1 TRBJ1-1 - TRBV10-1 CASSENTGDTEAFF TGCGCCAGCAGTGAGAACACAGGGGACACTGAAGCTTTCTTT
- TRBJ1-2 - TRBV19 CASSLGQNYGYTF TGTGCCAGTAGTCTCGGGCAGAACTATGGCTACACCTTC
- TRBJ2-5 - TRBV11-2 CASSSGTLRGETQYF TGTGCCAGCAGCTCGGGGACGCTTAGGGGGGAGACCCAGTACTTC
- TRBJ2-2 - TRBV10-1 CASSETPTGTGELFF TGCGCCAGCAGTGAGACGCCAACAGGGACCGGGGAGCTGTTTTTT
- TRBJ1-6 - TRBV5-1 CASSLVTGGQGDSPLHF TGCGCCAGCAGCTTGGTAACGGGTGGACAAGGGGATTCACCCCTCCACTTT
- TRBJ2-7 - TRBV4-2 CASSLTGPSHEQYF TGTGCCAGCAGCCTGACAGGTCCGTCCCACGAGCAGTACTTC
- TRBJ1-2 - TRBV28 CASSLVVRKLYGYTF TGTGCCAGCAGTTTAGTGGTCAGAAAATTATATGGCTACACCTTC
- TRBJ1-3 - TRBV29-1 CSVRDNSGNTIYF TGCAGCGTAAGGGACAACTCTGGAAACACCATATATTTT
- TRBJ1-1 - TRBV6-9 CASSPLTTTEAFF TGTGCCAGCAGCCCTTTAACGACCACTGAAGCTTTCTTT
- TRBJ2-3 - TRBV19 CATQPGGNTDTQYF TGTGCCACCCAGCCTGGGGGAAACACAGATACGCAGTATTTT
- TRBJ2-1 - TRBV9 CASRTGINSNEQFF TGTGCCAGCCGCACCGGGATAAACTCCAATGAGCAGTTCTTC
- TRBJ2-7 - TRBV7-2 CASSLAIWDQYLRMTYEQYF TGTGCCAGCAGCTTAGCTATATGGGACCAATACCTACGAATGACCTACGAGCAGTACTTC
- TRBJ2-7 - TRBV5-1 CASMPRDGGYEQYF TGCGCCAGCATGCCCCGGGACGGCGGCTACGAGCAGTACTTC
- TRBJ1-5 - TRBV7-9 CASSLSSSNQPQHF TGTGCCAGCAGCTTAAGCTCCAGCAATCAGCCCCAGCATTTT
TRBD2 TRBJ2-7 - TRBV27 CASSFQRGSYEQYF TGTGCCAGCAGTTTTCAGCGGGGCTCCTACGAGCAGTACTTC
- TRBJ2-7 - TRBV2 CASRGYEQYF TGTGCCAGCCGGGGCTACGAGCAGTACTTC
TRBD1 TRBJ1-5 - TRBV28 CASSLRQGASNQPQHF TGTGCCAGCAGTTTACGACAGGGGGCGAGCAATCAGCCCCAGCATTTT
- TRBJ1-1 - TRBV6-5 CASSPKIQGNTEAFF TGTGCCAGCAGTCCTAAAATACAGGGGAACACTGAAGCTTTCTTT
- TRBJ1-4 - TRBV29-1 CSVAFGGEKLFF TGCAGCGTTGCATTCGGGGGGGAAAAACTGTTTTTT
- TRBJ2-1 many TRBV6-2/TRBV6-3 CASSYGSSADEQFF TGTGCCAGCAGTTATGGATCGAGCGCCGATGAGCAGTTCTTC
TRBD1 TRBJ2-7 - TRBV27 CASSLENRGYEQYF TGTGCCAGCAGTTTAGAGAACAGGGGCTACGAGCAGTACTTC
TRBD1 TRBJ1-2 - TRBV7-8 CASSPNPGTGGNYGYTF TGTGCCAGCAGCCCAAACCCCGGGACAGGGGGCAACTATGGCTACACCTTC
- TRBJ2-7 - TRBV7-9 CASSPPGALYEQYF TGTGCCAGCAGCCCACCCGGGGCCCTCTACGAGCAGTACTTC
- TRBJ1-2 few TRBV13 CASSRGVQNGYTF TGTGCCAGCAGTAGAGGGGTTCAAAATGGCTACACCTTC
TRBD1 TRBJ2-1 - TRBV18 CASSPDRGRNEQFF TGTGCCAGCTCACCCGACAGGGGGCGGAATGAGCAGTTCTTC
- TRBJ1-5 - TRBV19 CASSILTGANQPQHF TGTGCCAGTAGTATATTAACAGGAGCCAATCAGCCCCAGCATTTT
- TRBJ1-2 - TRBV2 CASSESRNYGYTF TGTGCCAGCAGTGAATCCAGGAACTATGGCTACACCTTC
TRBD1 TRBJ2-7 - TRBV7-8 CASSWDRGYEQYF TGTGCCAGCAGCTGGGACAGGGGGTATGAGCAGTACTTC
- TRBJ1-4 few TRBV18 CASSGQRTNEKLFF TGTGCCAGCTCGGGGCAGAGAACTAATGAAAAACTGTTTTTT